This T cell receptor (beta chain) was found in a study of tumor-infiltrating lymphocytes in primary liver carcinoma. Study-wide background: Men as well as women, aged 30 to 69 years, made up the patients.

In germline, CDR1 is SGHTA, CDR2 FQGNSA. The CDR3 consists of 15 residues. TCR beta cDNA was reverse-transcribed from about 550 ng of total RNA. The reaction used a constant-region primer and ProtoScript II reverse transcriptase. Three nested multiplex PCR rounds, a slightly modified ARM-PCR, produced the libraries for TCR beta. Running roughly 10 cycles apiece, the first two PCR rounds relied on TRBV1-TRBV30 forward primers together with a C-beta reverse primer. TCRdb reprocessed the multiplex PCR reads via MiXCR and lists one record per CDR3 protein. The sample yields more than 70,000 distinct CDR3 sequences, around 70% seen once. To note about this clonotype: Its antigen remains unknown. One junction end disagrees with the germline gene, perhaps due to a read error.

Both RNA and DNA were isolated together from approximately 20-30 mg of bulk tissue that had not been sorted. The study's findings and limits: A fraction of only about 7.5-24% of top clones appeared in all five tumor regions. The 250 largest clones made up significantly more of tumor than blood repertoires (p = 0.039).

The V and J genes are TRBV7-2 and TRBJ2-1, with TRBD2 matching over 7 bases. The sequence came from a man aged 35 to 55 with primary liver carcinoma and hepatitis B virus infection. What was sequenced was liver tumor tissue from sampling region 1. Subset specified: tumor region T1, superior pole. CDR3: CASSLGSGTINVQFF. In DNA form, the CDR3 reads TGTGCCAGCAGCTTAGGAAGCGGGACGATCAATGTGCAGTTCTTC.